This is a list of T cell receptor beta chains from one sample in a study of Ad26.COV2.S vaccination and SARS-CoV-2 variants. Using immunoSEQ multiplex PCR, the repertoire was profiled, and TCRdb retains in-frame clones only, with some absent. The repertoire holds more than 300,000 clones, with about 82% as singletons. The sequenced sample was peripheral blood, obtained in a trial of Ad26.COV2.S vaccine versus placebo. These receptors originate from a person between 18 and 65 years old who received the Ad26.COV2.S COVID-19 vaccine or a placebo. Each CDR3 is given with its conserved first and last residue. Fields, in order: clone size, V gene, D gene, J gene, CDR3 DNA, CDR3 protein. The D gene is left open where the match is weak. Clone size, where shown, is once, few, many, or a class for clones that have expanded.

>once|TRBV5-1|TRBD2|TRBJ2-1
TGCGCCAGCAGAGCCATAGCGGGTTCCCTTTACTACAATGAGCAGTTCTTC
CASRAIAGSLYYNEQFF
>once|TRBV27|NA|TRBJ2-5
TGTGCCAGCAGTCCCTACCCGACGTGGGAGACCCAGTACTTC
CASSPYPTWETQYF
>NA|TRBV7-9|TRBD1|TRBJ1-2
TGTGCCAGCAGCCTAAGGGACAGGGGCTATGGCTACACCTTC
CASSLRDRGYGYTF
>NA|TRBV6-6|NA|TRBJ1-5
TGTGCCAGCAGTCGAGCCTTAACAGGGCTCAGCAATCAGCCCCAGCATTTT
CASSRALTGLSNQPQHF
>few|TRBV7-2|TRBD2|TRBJ2-7
TGTGCCAGCAGCGTCGCCGCTAGCGGGGGGGCCTACGAGCAGTACTTC
CASSVAASGGAYEQYF
>NA|TRBV6-6|NA|TRBJ1-6
TGTGCCAGCAGTTACCGGAGTGGGGACTCACCCCTCCACTTT
CASSYRSGDSPLHF
>NA|TRBV10-2|NA|TRBJ1-2
TGCGCCAGCAGTGAGCGGGGTTGGGATGGCTACACCTTC
CASSERGWDGYTF
>NA|TRBV11-1|NA|TRBJ2-5
TGTGCCAGCAGCGCGACAGGTGTAGAGACCCAGTACTTC
CASSATGVETQYF
>NA|TRBV5-1|TRBD2|TRBJ2-3
TGCGCCAGTTCAACCGGACTAGTGGTCGATACGCAGTATTTT
CASSTGLVVDTQYF
>NA|TRBV5-3|NA|TRBJ2-5
TGTGCCGCCGGGGAGGGGGCGCAAGAGACCCAGTACTTC
CAAGEGAQETQYF
>NA|TRBV3-1/TRBV3-2|TRBD2|TRBJ2-3
TGTGCCAGCAGCCAAACGGGGGGAGGTACAGATACGCAGTATTTT
CASSQTGGGTDTQYF
>NA|TRBV7-8|NA|TRBJ2-5
TGTGCCAGCAGCTTATGGGGTTACGGGGAAGAGACCCAGTACTTC
CASSLWGYGEETQYF
>NA|TRBV5-1|TRBD2|TRBJ2-1
TGCGCCAGCAGCTTGAGAGGCGGGGGGGCGTCCTACAATGAGCAGTTCTTC
CASSLRGGGASYNEQFF
>NA|TRBV6-6|TRBD1|TRBJ1-2
TGTGCCAGCAGCGAAACAGGGGCTAACTATGGCTACACCTTC
CASSETGANYGYTF
>NA|TRBV5-4|NA|TRBJ2-3
TGTGCCAGCACCCTCGAACCGGGGGGCAGAGATACGCAGTATTTT
CASTLEPGGRDTQYF
>NA|TRBV6-1|TRBD1|TRBJ1-1
TGTGCCAGCAGGGGACAGGCCCCGAACACTGAAGCTTTCTTT
CASRGQAPNTEAFF
>NA|TRBV11-3|NA|TRBJ2-1
TGTGCCAGCAGCTTAGGTGGGGGCGATGGCTCCTACAATGAGCAGTTCTTC
CASSLGGGDGSYNEQFF
>NA|TRBV18|TRBD1|TRBJ2-5
TGTGCCAGCTCACGGACAGGGGAAGAGACCCAGTACTTC
CASSRTGEETQYF
>NA|TRBV29-1|NA|TRBJ1-1
TGCAGCGGGTCTTCCGGGAAGGAAGGCACTGAAGCTTTCTTT
CSGSSGKEGTEAFF
>NA|TRBV5-8|NA|TRBJ1-1
TGTGCCAGCAGCTTGGAATCGGCCCACCTTGGTGGCACTGAAGCTTTCTTT
CASSLESAHLGGTEAFF
>NA|TRBV18|NA|TRBJ1-1
TGTGCCAGCTCACCGGGCAGGGTCATGAACACTGAAGCTTTCTTT
CASSPGRVMNTEAFF
>NA|TRBV18|NA|TRBJ1-1
TGTGCCAGCTCACCGAAGGACAGCACTGAAGCTTTCTTT
CASSPKDSTEAFF
>NA|TRBV27|NA|TRBJ1-2
TGTGCCAGCAGTCCGGTCCGGGCTAGGGGCTACACCTTC
CASSPVRARGYTF
>few|TRBV2|NA|TRBJ1-6
TGTGCCAGCAGTATGAACAGGGACTCACCCCTCCACTTT
CASSMNRDSPLHF
>NA|TRBV9|NA|TRBJ1-2
TGTGCCAGCAGCAACCGGGACTCCTATGGCTACACCTTC
CASSNRDSYGYTF
>NA|TRBV27|NA|TRBJ2-2
TGTGCCAGCGGCCAAACTAGCTACACCGGGGAGCTGTTTTTT
CASGQTSYTGELFF
>NA|TRBV19|NA|TRBJ2-7
TGTGCCAGTAGTATATCCCTCTCTAGACCTCGCAGAATCTACGAGCAGTACTTC
CASSISLSRPRRIYEQYF
>NA|TRBV19|TRBD2|TRBJ2-5
TGTGCCAGTAGTCGCGGGGGGGCGGAAGAGACCCAGTACTTC
CASSRGGAEETQYF
>NA|TRBV25-1|NA|TRBJ1-1
TGTGCCAGCAGTGACTACAGGAACACTGAAGCTTTCTTT
CASSDYRNTEAFF
>NA|TRBV6-1|NA|TRBJ1-5
TGTGCCAGCAGTGAATCGGCAGGTTGGGAGCAGCCCCAGCATTTT
CASSESAGWEQPQHF
>NA|TRBV6-2/TRBV6-3|NA|TRBJ2-5
TGTGCCAGCAGCCCCCTGCGAGGGGAACAAGAGACCCAGTACTTC
CASSPLRGEQETQYF
>NA|TRBV30|NA|TRBJ1-3
TGTGCCCATCAATTCGGCAGGCGGGGATTTGGAAACACCATATATTTT
CAHQFGRRGFGNTIYF
>few|TRBV19|NA|TRBJ1-5
TGTGCCAGTAGTATAGACTCAGTCGGCAATCAGCCCCAGCATTTT
CASSIDSVGNQPQHF
>once|TRBV12-5|NA|TRBJ1-1
TGTGCTAGTGGTTTTCGGGGGTCGAACACTGAAGCTTTCTTT
CASGFRGSNTEAFF
>NA|TRBV6-5|NA|TRBJ1-1
TGTGCCAGCAGTTACGGAAGGACAGACACTGAAGCTTTCTTT
CASSYGRTDTEAFF
>NA|TRBV6-6|NA|TRBJ1-4
TGTGCCAGCAGTCGATCGCCGGGGCGTGAAAAACTGTTTTTT
CASSRSPGREKLFF
>NA|TRBV18|NA|TRBJ2-3
TGTGCCAGCTCACCACCGGACCACACAGATACGCAGTATTTT
CASSPPDHTDTQYF
>NA|TRBV19|TRBD1|TRBJ1-2
TGTGCCAGTAGTAATCCAGGGGGCTATGGCTACACCTTC
CASSNPGGYGYTF
>NA|TRBV19|TRBD1|TRBJ2-7
TGTGCCAGTAGTGGGGGCCGGGACAGAAATTACGAGCAGTACTTC
CASSGGRDRNYEQYF
>NA|TRBV4-1|TRBD1|TRBJ1-4
TGCGCCAGCAGCCAAGAGGGGGACAGGGTATACGAAAAACTGTTTTTT
CASSQEGDRVYEKLFF
>NA|TRBV14|NA|TRBJ1-6
TGTGCCAGCAGCCAAGATTGGAGTAATTCACCCCTCCACTTT
CASSQDWSNSPLHF
>NA|TRBV7-6|TRBD2|TRBJ2-1
TGTGCCAGCAGTCGCGGGGGGGGCTACAATGAGCAGTTCTTC
CASSRGGGYNEQFF
>NA|TRBV29-1|NA|TRBJ1-1
TGCAGCGTTGCGGGACGGATGAACACTGAAGCTTTCTTT
CSVAGRMNTEAFF
>NA|TRBV29-1|TRBD1|TRBJ2-6
TGCAGCGTTGAAGATCGGGGGACAGGTGCAGGCTCTGGGGCCAACGTCCTGACTTTC
CSVEDRGTGAGSGANVLTF
>NA|TRBV19|TRBD1|TRBJ1-6
TGTGCCAATAGTATTCGGACAGGGTGGGATTCACCCCTCCACTTT
CANSIRTGWDSPLHF
>NA|TRBV7-2|NA|TRBJ1-1
TGTGCCAGCAGCTTAGGGCCAAGGACTGAAGCTTTCTTT
CASSLGPRTEAFF
>few|TRBV10-3|NA|TRBJ1-3
TGTGCCATCAGTGACAGGGAGGGAAACACCATATATTTT
CAISDREGNTIYF
>NA|TRBV5-6|NA|TRBJ2-7
TGTGCCAGCAGCTTGGTGGGCGGGGACAACTCCTACGAGCAGTACTTC
CASSLVGGDNSYEQYF
>NA|TRBV24-1|NA|TRBJ2-3
TGTGCCACCAGTGACAGACAGGGCACAGATACGCAGTATTTT
CATSDRQGTDTQYF